The table lists the clone carrying this T cell receptor (beta chain) with many counts. The antigen remains undetermined. Researchers took RNA transcripts and amplified the TCR beta CDR3 regions from them. The HTBI set primed first-round TCR CDR3 RT-PCR. A single record per CDR3 protein comes from TCRdb applying MiXCR to the multiplex PCR reads. Here the sample spans 300,000 to 400,000 distinct CDR3 sequences, about 15% being singletons. The source of the sample is a study of T cells in Graves' hyperthyroidism and ophthalmopathy. Points from the study as a whole: Blood also showed most of the thyroid clonotypes that were expanded above 0.001.

This TCR was sampled from an older woman with Graves' hyperthyroidism. Sequencing input: blood.

DNA for the CDR3: TGTGCCAGCAGAGGTGGACAGCCGAACACTGAAGCTTTCTTT. Encoded protein: CASRGGQPNTEAFF. V usage is TRBV28 and J usage is TRBJ1-1, with a possible D match to TRBD1 (6 bases). Per germline, CDR1 MDHEN and CDR2 SYDVKM. With 6 bases removed from V and 1 base from J, the gap between germline ends came to 12 bases. CDR3 length: 14 amino acids.